These T cell receptor beta chains were read from a single sample in a study of T cell clonotyping in hematopoietic cell transplantation. Sequenced by immunoSEQ multiplex PCR; TCRdb stores in-frame clones only, minus some. The table has about 8,100 clones, approximately 88% seen once; the top ten hold about 4.3%. Sequencing used peripheral blood mononuclear cells, obtained at the time of graft-versus-host disease after allogeneic stem cell transplant. These receptors were obtained from a male patient aged 55-69 years who had an allogeneic stem cell transplant from a related donor, so the T cells may come from the graft donor. Some clones in this sample may be carry-over from other donors' samples. Both conserved end residues are part of each CDR3. Each record gives: V gene, clone size, J gene, D gene, CDR3 protein, CDR3 DNA. The D gene is left open where the match is weak. Clone size is given for some rows only: seen once, a few or many times, or a class if the clone is expanded.

>TRBV25-1|.|TRBJ1-2|TRBD1
CASSELGAGGPIYGYTF
TGTGCCAGCAGTGAATTGGGGGCAGGGGGCCCTATCTATGGCTACACCTTC
>TRBV6-1|.|TRBJ2-7|.
CASSEGGAPYEQYF
TGTGCCAGCAGTGAAGGAGGGGCGCCCTACGAGCAGTACTTC
>TRBV5-1|.|TRBJ2-7|.
CASSWGENYEQYF
TGCGCCAGCAGCTGGGGCGAGAACTACGAGCAGTACTTC
>TRBV4-1|.|TRBJ1-1|.
CASSQVVRGDTEAFF
TGCGCCAGCAGCCAAGTCGTCAGGGGTGACACTGAAGCTTTCTTT
>TRBV6-5|.|TRBJ2-5|.
CASSQLAQETQYF
TGTGCCAGCAGCCAGTTGGCCCAAGAGACCCAGTACTTC
>TRBV28|.|TRBJ2-3|.
CASSLGLLGKSTDTQYF
TGTGCCAGCAGTTTAGGCCTTCTGGGAAAAAGCACAGATACGCAGTATTTT
>TRBV19|.|TRBJ1-4|TRBD1
CASIPTGEGEKLFF
TGTGCCAGTATCCCAACAGGGGAGGGTGAAAAACTGTTTTTT
>TRBV2|once|TRBJ1-1|.
CASSEQVLYTEAFF
TGTGCCAGCAGTGAACAAGTCCTGTACACTGAAGCTTTCTTT
>TRBV6-1|once|TRBJ1-2|TRBD1
CASSEADRGADGYTF
TGTGCCAGCAGTGAAGCTGACAGGGGGGCGGATGGCTACACCTTC
>TRBV7-8|.|TRBJ2-7|.
CASSLGAGSSYEQYF
TGTGCCAGCAGCCTCGGGGCGGGGTCCTCCTACGAGCAGTACTTC
>TRBV2|.|TRBJ1-3|.
CASGEDFYSGNTIYF
TGTGCCAGCGGGGAGGACTTTTACTCTGGAAACACCATATATTTT
>TRBV28|.|TRBJ1-3|.
CASSQGWVNTIYF
TGTGCCAGCAGTCAGGGATGGGTAAACACCATATATTTT
>TRBV7-8|.|TRBJ2-7|TRBD2
CASSSSIAGGREQYF
TGTGCCAGCAGCTCCTCTATAGCGGGGGGGCGCGAGCAGTACTTC
>TRBV5-1|few|TRBJ1-4|.
CASSTGGGAEKLFF
TGCGCCAGCAGCACTGGGGGTGGTGCTGAAAAACTGTTTTTT
>TRBV7-9|.|TRBJ1-1|.
CASSLQGLNTEAFF
TGTGCCAGCAGCTTACAGGGATTGAACACTGAAGCTTTCTTT
>TRBV11-3|.|TRBJ2-7|TRBD1
CASRGTGASYEQYF
TGTGCCAGCAGAGGGACAGGGGCGTCCTACGAGCAGTACTTC
>TRBV5-1|.|TRBJ2-3|.
CASNGQTTDTQYF
TGCGCCAGCAATGGTCAGACTACAGATACGCAGTATTTT
>TRBV19|.|TRBJ1-5|.
CASSSVGANDQPQHF
TGTGCCAGTAGTAGCGTGGGGGCTAACGATCAGCCCCAGCATTTT
>TRBV30|.|TRBJ2-7|TRBD1
CAWSVETGGRAEQYF
TGTGCCTGGAGTGTAGAAACAGGGGGACGCGCCGAGCAGTACTTC
>TRBV28|.|TRBJ1-6|.
CASSSISPLHF
TGTGCCAGCAGTTCCATCTCACCCCTCCACTTT
>TRBV5-1|.|TRBJ2-7|TRBD2
CASSLAGGTNLLEQYF
TGCGCCAGCAGCTTGGCGGGAGGGACAAACCTCCTTGAGCAGTACTTC
>TRBV6-1|large|TRBJ2-5|.
CASSVMGRNQETQYF
TGTGCCAGCAGTGTAATGGGGCGGAACCAAGAGACCCAGTACTTC
>TRBV5-6|medium-sized|TRBJ2-6|.
CASSLGGSGANVLTF
TGTGCCAGCAGCTTGGGGGGGTCTGGGGCCAACGTCCTGACTTTC